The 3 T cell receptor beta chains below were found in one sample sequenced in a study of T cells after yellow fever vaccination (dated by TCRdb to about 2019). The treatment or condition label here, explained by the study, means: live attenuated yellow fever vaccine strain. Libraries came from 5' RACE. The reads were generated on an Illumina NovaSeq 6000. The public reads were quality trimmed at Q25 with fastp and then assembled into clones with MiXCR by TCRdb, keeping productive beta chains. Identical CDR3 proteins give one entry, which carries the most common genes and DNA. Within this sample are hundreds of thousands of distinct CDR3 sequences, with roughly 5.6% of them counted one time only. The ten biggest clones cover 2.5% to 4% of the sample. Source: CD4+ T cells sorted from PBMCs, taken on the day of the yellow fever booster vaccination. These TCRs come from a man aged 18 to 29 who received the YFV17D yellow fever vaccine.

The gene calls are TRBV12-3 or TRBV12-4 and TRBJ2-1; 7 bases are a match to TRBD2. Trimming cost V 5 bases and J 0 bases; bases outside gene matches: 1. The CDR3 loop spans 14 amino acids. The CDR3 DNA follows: TGTGCCAGCAGTAGGACTAGCTCCTACAATGAGCAGTTCTTC. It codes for CASSRTSSYNEQFF.

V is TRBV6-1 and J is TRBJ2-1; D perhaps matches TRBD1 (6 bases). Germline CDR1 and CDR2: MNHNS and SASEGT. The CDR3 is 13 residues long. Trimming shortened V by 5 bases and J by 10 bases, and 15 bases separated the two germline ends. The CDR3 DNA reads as TGTGCCAGCAGTCCCACCAGGGGCTTGGAGCAGTTCTTC. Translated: CASSPTRGLEQFF.

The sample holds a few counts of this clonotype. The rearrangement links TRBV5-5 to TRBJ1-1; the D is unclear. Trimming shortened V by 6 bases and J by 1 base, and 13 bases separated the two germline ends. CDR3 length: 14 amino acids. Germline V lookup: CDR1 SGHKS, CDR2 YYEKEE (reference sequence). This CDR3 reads CASINPLGNTEAFF. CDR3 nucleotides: TGTGCCAGCATCAACCCCCTGGGGAACACTGAAGCTTTCTTT.